This T cell receptor (beta chain) was captured in a study of blood T cell repertoires in COVID-19. Overall study context: Collection of acute and convalescent COVID-19 samples took place in the United States, Italy and Spain. T cells, B-cell-depleted T cells, or PBMCs provided the cDNA or gDNA that served as material.

The CDR3 has 15 residues. Germline CDR1 SGHRS, CDR2 YFSETQ. The authors' processing: Using reference gene primer amplification, nucleated cell counts were estimated. Libraries were prepared by immunoSEQ multiplex PCR; TCRdb keeps only in-frame clonotypes and omits some of them. The D gene and trimming were derived from the DNA, and the V and J assignments and clone size from that table. The sample includes about 160,000 clones, around 74% seen only once; the top ten take approximately 2.8%. Comment on this clone: An end of the junction does not agree with germline; a read error may underlie this.

This receptor was taken from a man aged 65 to 85 with acute or convalescent COVID-19. The chain combines TRBV5-1 with TRBJ2-3; D is possibly TRBD1 (5 bases). Material for sequencing was peripheral blood. Here the CDR3 reads CASSLDTPLTDTQYF. The CDR3 bases are TGCGCCAGCAGTTTGGACACCCCCCTTACAGATACGCAGTATTTT.